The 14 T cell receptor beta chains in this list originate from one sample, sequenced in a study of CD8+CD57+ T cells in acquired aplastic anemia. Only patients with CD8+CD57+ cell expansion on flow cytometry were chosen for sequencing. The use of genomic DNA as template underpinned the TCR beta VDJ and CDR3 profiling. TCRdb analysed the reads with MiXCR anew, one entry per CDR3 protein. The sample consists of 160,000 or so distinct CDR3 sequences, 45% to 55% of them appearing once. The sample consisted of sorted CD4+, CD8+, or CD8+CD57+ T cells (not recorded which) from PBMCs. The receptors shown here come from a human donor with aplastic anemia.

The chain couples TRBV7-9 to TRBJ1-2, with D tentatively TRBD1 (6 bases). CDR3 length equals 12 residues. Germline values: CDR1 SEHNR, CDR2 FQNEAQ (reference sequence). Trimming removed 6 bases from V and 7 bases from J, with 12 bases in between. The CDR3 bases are TGTGCCAGCAGACCAGGGGCGGCTGGCTACACCTTC. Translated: CASRPGAAGYTF.

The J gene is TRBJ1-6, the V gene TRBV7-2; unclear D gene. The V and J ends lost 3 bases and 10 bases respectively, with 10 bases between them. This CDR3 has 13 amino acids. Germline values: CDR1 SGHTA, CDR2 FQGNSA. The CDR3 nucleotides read TGTGCCAGCAGCTTTCTGGTCGGCTCACCCCTCCACTTT. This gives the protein CASSFLVGSPLHF. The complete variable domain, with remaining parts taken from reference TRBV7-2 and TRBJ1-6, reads GAGVSQSPSNKVTEKGKDVELRCDPISGHTALYWYRQSLGQGLEFLIYFQGNSAPDKSGLPSDRFSAERTGGSVSTLTIQRTQQEDSAVYLCASSFLVGSPLHFGNGTRLTVT.

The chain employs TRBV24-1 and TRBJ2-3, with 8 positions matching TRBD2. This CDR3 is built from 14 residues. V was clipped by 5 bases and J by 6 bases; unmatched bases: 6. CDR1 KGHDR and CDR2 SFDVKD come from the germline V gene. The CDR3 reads CATSGSGNRDTQYF. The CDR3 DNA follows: TGTGCCACCAGTGGTAGCGGGAATCGGGATACGCAGTATTTT.

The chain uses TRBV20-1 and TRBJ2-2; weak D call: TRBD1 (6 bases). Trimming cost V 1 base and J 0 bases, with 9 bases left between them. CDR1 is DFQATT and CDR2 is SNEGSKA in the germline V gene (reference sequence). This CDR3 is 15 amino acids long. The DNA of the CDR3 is TGCAGTGCTAGAGGGAGGACAGCGAACACCGGGGAGCTGTTTTTT. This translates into CSARGRTANTGELFF.

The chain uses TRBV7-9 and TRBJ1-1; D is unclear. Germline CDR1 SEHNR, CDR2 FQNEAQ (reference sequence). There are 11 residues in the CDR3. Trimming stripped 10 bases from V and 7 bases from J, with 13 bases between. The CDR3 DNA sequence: TGTGCCATCCCGGGGAGCGGTGAAGCTTTCTTT. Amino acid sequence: CAIPGSGEAFF. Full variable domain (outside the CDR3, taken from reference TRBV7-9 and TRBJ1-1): DTGVSQNPRHKITKRGQNVTFRCDPISEHNRLYWYRQTLGQGPEFLTYFQNEAQLEKSRLLSDRFSAERPKGSFSTLEIQRTEQGDSAMYLCAIPGSGEAFFGQGTRLTVV.

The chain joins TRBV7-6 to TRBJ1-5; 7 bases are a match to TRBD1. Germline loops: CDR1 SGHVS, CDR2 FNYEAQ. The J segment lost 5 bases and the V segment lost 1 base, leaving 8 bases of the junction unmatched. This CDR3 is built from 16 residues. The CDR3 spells CASSLGSGTEYQPQHF. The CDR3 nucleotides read TGTGCCAGCAGCTTAGGATCCGGGACAGAGTATCAGCCCCAGCATTTT.

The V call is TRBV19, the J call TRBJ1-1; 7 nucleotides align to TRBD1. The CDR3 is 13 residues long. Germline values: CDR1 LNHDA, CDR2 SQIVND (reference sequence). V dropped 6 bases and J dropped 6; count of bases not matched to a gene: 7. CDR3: CASSRQGMSEAFF. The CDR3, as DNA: TGTGCCAGTAGCAGACAGGGAATGTCTGAAGCTTTCTTT.

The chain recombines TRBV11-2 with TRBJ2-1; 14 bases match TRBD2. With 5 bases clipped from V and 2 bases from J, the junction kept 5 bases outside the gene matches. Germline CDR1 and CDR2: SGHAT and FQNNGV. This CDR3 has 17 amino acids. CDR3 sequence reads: CASSRLAGGKPYNEQFF. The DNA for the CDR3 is TGTGCCAGCAGCCGACTAGCGGGAGGGAAGCCCTACAATGAGCAGTTCTTC.

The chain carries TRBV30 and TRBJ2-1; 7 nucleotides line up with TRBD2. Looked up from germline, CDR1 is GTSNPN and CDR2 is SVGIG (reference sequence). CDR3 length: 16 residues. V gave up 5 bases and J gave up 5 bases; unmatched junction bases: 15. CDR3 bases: TGTGCCTGGGAAATGCATGGGGGAGGGCCCCACAATGAGCAGTTCTTC. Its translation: CAWEMHGGGPHNEQFF.

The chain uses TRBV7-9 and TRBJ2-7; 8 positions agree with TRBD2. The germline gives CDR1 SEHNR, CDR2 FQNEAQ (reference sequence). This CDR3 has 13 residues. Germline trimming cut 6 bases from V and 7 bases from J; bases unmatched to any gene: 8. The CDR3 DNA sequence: TGTGCCAGCAGTGCGCGGGGGGAATGGGAGCAGTACTTC. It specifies CASSARGEWEQYF.

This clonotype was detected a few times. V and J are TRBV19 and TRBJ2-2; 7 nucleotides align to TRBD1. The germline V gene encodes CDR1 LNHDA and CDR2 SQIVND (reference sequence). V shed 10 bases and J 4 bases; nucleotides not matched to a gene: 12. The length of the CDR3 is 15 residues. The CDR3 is CATRGTAEFTGELFF. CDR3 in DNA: TGTGCCACCCGAGGGACAGCTGAGTTCACCGGGGAGCTGTTTTTT.

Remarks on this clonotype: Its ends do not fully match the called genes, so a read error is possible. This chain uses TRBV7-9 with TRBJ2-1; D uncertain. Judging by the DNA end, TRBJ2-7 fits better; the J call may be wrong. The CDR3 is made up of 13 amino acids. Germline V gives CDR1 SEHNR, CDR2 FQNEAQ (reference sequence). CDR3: CASSPADGYEQYF. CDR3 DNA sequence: TGCGCCAGCAGTCCAGCAGACGGTTACGAGCAGTACTTC.

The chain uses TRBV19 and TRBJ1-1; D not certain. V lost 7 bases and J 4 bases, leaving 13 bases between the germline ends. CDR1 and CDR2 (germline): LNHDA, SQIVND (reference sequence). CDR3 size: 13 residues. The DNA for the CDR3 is TGTGCCAGTACTCTATCAGGAGGCACTGAAGCTTTCTTT. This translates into CASTLSGGTEAFF.

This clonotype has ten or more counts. CDR3 coding DNA: TGTGCCACCAGCAGAGATCGGTTACAGAGGCTAGGCTATGGCTACACCTTC. It codes for CATSRDRLQRLGYGYTF. The chain is built from TRBV15 and TRBJ1-2, with D unclear. The CDR3 is 17 residues long. Trimming removed 0 bases from V and 4 bases from J, with 18 bases in between. Germline V gene lookup returns CDR1 LNHNV and CDR2 YYDKDF (reference sequence).